This paragraph reports one T cell receptor (beta chain). Clones were sequenced by immunoSEQ multiplex PCR, and TCRdb holds only the in-frame ones, with some missing. The sample comprises 600,000 to 900,000 clones, 80% to 90% of which are singletons, and approximately 0.01% rests with the top ten. This entry belongs to a study of shared T cell receptors in the human thymus. Trimming shortened V by 5 bases and J by 5 bases, and 19 bases separated the two germline ends. Germline assignment: CDR1 SGHTA and CDR2 FQGNSA. This CDR3 is 15 amino acids long. The same data also contributed to another study, on human thymus T cells. That study adds: Having corrective surgery for congenital heart defects, healthy Finnish infants were the ones who donated. Resections from corrective heart surgery provided thymus tissue. Usage of V and J genes appeared biased in thymic and blood repertoires. There were highly overlapping thymic repertoires among unrelated individuals, as related research reported.

The specimen sequenced was thymocytes. The origin of this receptor is a girl younger than two with a congenital heart defect. This chain connects TRBV7-2 to TRBJ2-7; D remains unclear. The CDR3 sequence: CASSKLDFKVDEQYF. In nucleotides, the CDR3 is TGTGCCAGCAGCAAATTAGACTTCAAAGTTGACGAGCAGTACTTC.